The next 24 T cell receptor beta chains were all read from a single sample in a study of early T cells in non-severe SARS-CoV-2 infection. Each CDR3 protein is one row after TCRdb ran MiXCR on the 5' RACE reads. The sample lists 55,000 to 75,000 distinct CDR3 sequences, approximately 8% occurring once. Sequencing used whole blood. The receptors were gathered from an adult who was a healthcare worker with PCR-confirmed SARS-CoV-2 infection or an uninfected control (not recorded which).

This clonotype was detected many times. This chain uses TRBV24-1 with TRBJ2-1; 10 nucleotides align to TRBD2. Unmatched junction bases numbered 6, after V lost 1 base and J lost 7 bases. Germline V lookup: CDR1 KGHDR, CDR2 SFDVKD. The CDR3 length is 16 residues. The CDR3 nucleotides are TGTGCCACCAGTGATTTCAGCGGGAGGGCGCTGAATGAGCAGTTCTTC. Translation: CATSDFSGRALNEQFF.

Details on this clonotype: An end of the junction differs from the germline gene, which may be a read error. CDR3 DNA sequence: TGTGCCAGCTCAAGGGACACCGGGAACACTGAAGTTTTCTTT. Protein product: CASSRDTGNTEVFF. This chain links TRBV18 with TRBJ1-1; TRBD1 is a possible D gene (6 bases). Germline assignment: CDR1 KGHSH and CDR2 LQKENI. CDR3 length equals 14 residues.

This clonotype was detected many times. The chain links TRBV28 to TRBJ2-4; D ambiguous. The germline V gene has CDR1 MDHEN and CDR2 SYDVKM. This CDR3 has 13 residues. V shed 5 bases and J shed 5 bases, with 10 bases lying between them. The CDR3 sequence is CASSMQQENIQYF. The CDR3 nucleotides are TGTGCCAGCAGTATGCAACAAGAAAACATTCAGTACTTC.

The table lists this clonotype with many counts. This rearrangement joins TRBV18 to TRBJ2-7; D is unresolved. This CDR3 is 12 amino acids long. CDR1 and CDR2 (germline): KGHSH, LQKENI. Trimming left V 6 bases short and J 5 bases short, with 11 bases between. The DNA for the CDR3 is TGTGCCAGCTCCGTCCTTGGGAACGAGCAGTACTTC. This translates into CASSVLGNEQYF.

The chain links TRBV6-2 or TRBV6-3 to TRBJ2-1; the match to TRBD2 covers 8 bases. Germline V gene sequence: CDR1 MNHEY, CDR2 SVGEGT. The CDR3 covers 15 residues. V lost 9 bases and J lost 3; bases outside the gene matches: 10. CDR3 sequence (DNA): TGTGCCAGTGAGAGAGCGGGAGCTGGCTACAATGAGCAGTTCTTC. Translated, it gives CASERAGAGYNEQFF.

In its sample, this clonotype was seen a few times. This chain links TRBV29-1 with TRBJ1-1; maybe TRBD1 (5 bases). V was clipped by 5 bases and J by 0 bases, with 19 bases between them. This CDR3 comprises 16 residues. Germline V gene data show CDR1 as SQVTM and CDR2 as ANQGSEA. The CDR3 nucleotides are TGCAGCGTTCGAGGGCGGGCAGGGACCATGAACACTGAAGCTTTCTTT. It codes for CSVRGRAGTMNTEAFF.

This clonotype is categorized as medium-sized. The J gene is TRBJ2-7, the V gene TRBV9, with D possibly matching TRBD2 (5 bases). Germline CDR1 and CDR2: SGDLS and YYNGEE. The CDR3 length is 14 residues. Between the trimmed V and J ends, which lost 2 bases and 2 bases, there was a span of 11 bases. CDR3 DNA: TGTGCCAGCAGCGTCGAGGGTCTCACCTACGAGCAGTACTTC. It specifies CASSVEGLTYEQYF.

The sample holds many counts of this clonotype. The chain is built from TRBV20-1 and TRBJ2-5; D remains ambiguous. V lost 3 bases and J 1 base, leaving 12 bases between the germline ends. CDR1 DFQATT and CDR2 SNEGSKA come from the germline V gene (reference sequence). This CDR3 region has 14 residues. The CDR3, as DNA: TGCAGTGCTAGTCTCTATTCGCTCCAAGAGACCCAGTACTTC. This sequence encodes CSASLYSLQETQYF.

The chain uses TRBV6-5 and TRBJ2-6; TRBD2 is a possible D gene (5 bases). The CDR3 runs 16 residues. Per germline, CDR1 MNHEY and CDR2 SVGAGI. V lost 2 bases to trimming and J lost 2 bases, with 10 bases between them. This CDR3 is CASSYEGVAGANVLTF. CDR3 sequence (DNA): TGTGCCAGCAGTTACGAGGGAGTGGCTGGGGCCAACGTCCTGACTTTC.

This clonotype came up a few times. The DNA of the CDR3 is TGTGCCAGCAGTTCTCCGGGACAGGGGGGCAACGAGCAGTACTTC. This gives the protein CASSSPGQGGNEQYF. The rearrangement uses TRBV5-4 and TRBJ2-7; TRBD1 agrees at 11 bases. The CDR3 consists of 15 residues. From germline, CDR1 is SGHNT and CDR2 YYREEE (reference sequence). The junction had 9 bases not matched to a gene; V was cut back by 5 bases and J by 5 bases.

This chain uses TRBV7-9 with TRBJ2-1, with D tentatively TRBD1 (5 bases). This CDR3 region has 14 residues. Trimming took 1 base from V and 3 from J, leaving 7 bases between them. Germline V gene lookup returns CDR1 SEHNR and CDR2 FQNEAQ (reference sequence). Here the CDR3 DNA reads TGTGCCAGCAGCTTAGAGGGGAACTACAATGAGCAGTTCTTC. Protein: CASSLEGNYNEQFF.

J is TRBJ2-3 and V is TRBV10-3; 8 bases map to TRBD2. CDR3 length: 15 residues. Germline V gene data show CDR1 as ENHRY and CDR2 as SYGVKD. The V and J ends lost 8 bases and 1 base, in that order; junction bases with no gene match: 8. The CDR3 reads CAILRGGRGTDTQYF. The DNA for the CDR3 is TGTGCCATCCTCCGGGGGGGGCGCGGCACAGATACGCAGTATTTT.

This chain links TRBV27 with TRBJ2-7; possibly TRBD1 for D (5 bases). This CDR3 spans 14 amino acids. Trimming stripped 2 bases from V and 5 bases from J, with 13 bases between. Germline CDR1 and CDR2: MNHEY and SMNVEV (reference sequence). In nucleotides, the CDR3 is TGTGCCAGCAGTTTACGCCAGGGAAGCAACGAGCAGTACTTC. Its translation: CASSLRQGSNEQYF.

Many counts were recorded for this clonotype. V usage is TRBV5-1 and J usage is TRBJ2-7, with 11 bases lining up with TRBD2. The J segment lost 0 bases and the V segment lost 2 bases, leaving 4 bases of the junction unmatched. The CDR3 covers 16 residues. Germline V gene sequence: CDR1 SGHRS, CDR2 YFSETQ. The CDR3 nucleotides read TGCGCCAGCAGCTTAACTAGCGGGGGCAGCTCCTACGAGCAGTACTTC. This gives the protein CASSLTSGGSSYEQYF.

There are a few counts of this clonotype. The chain carries TRBV18 and TRBJ1-1, with D perhaps TRBD1 (6 bases). The ends were cut back, 2 bases at V and 6 bases at J, with 10 bases in the middle. The CDR3 runs to 13 residues. Germline CDR1 reads KGHSH; CDR2 reads LQKENI. CDR3 region: CASSPSRGPEAFF. CDR3 in DNA: TGTGCCAGCTCACCAAGTCGGGGGCCTGAAGCTTTCTTT.

There are many counts of this clonotype. V gene TRBV20-1 combines with J gene TRBJ1-1, with 8 bases that match TRBD1. Trimming at V came to 6 bases and at J to 0 bases, leaving 6 bases not matched to a gene. In germline, CDR1 is DFQATT, CDR2 SNEGSKA (reference sequence). CDR3 length: 14 residues. CDR3 nucleotides: TGCAGTGCAGACAGGGGCCGGATGAACACTGAAGCTTTCTTT. Translating it yields CSADRGRMNTEAFF.

The chain combines TRBV7-2 with TRBJ2-7; D is undetermined. CDR1 is SGHTA, CDR2 FQGNSA, per germline. With 1 base removed from V and 9 bases from J, the gap between germline ends came to 22 bases. This CDR3 is 16 amino acids long. CDR3 in DNA: TGTGCCAGCAGCTTAGGGCAGTTAACCCTATACTCCGTGCAGTACTTC. Its translation is CASSLGQLTLYSVQYF.

The genes are TRBV20-1 and TRBJ1-5; a possible D gene is TRBD1 (6 bases). CDR3 length: 14 residues. V lost 0 bases, J lost 4 bases, and 10 bases lay in between. Germline V lookup: CDR1 DFQATT, CDR2 SNEGSKA (reference sequence). In DNA form, the CDR3 reads TGCAGTGCTAGAGATTCTACAGGGAATCAGCCCCAGCATTTT. Amino acid sequence: CSARDSTGNQPQHF.

This clonotype has a handful of counts. This chain connects TRBV3-1 to TRBJ2-7, with D perhaps TRBD2 (6 bases). The germline gives CDR1 LGHDT, CDR2 YNNKEL (reference sequence). The CDR3 runs 16 residues. Trimming took 3 bases from V and 1 from J, leaving 16 bases between them. CDR3 amino acids: CASSHSYSGRSYEQYF. CDR3 DNA: TGTGCCAGCAGCCATTCGTACAGCGGGCGATCCTACGAGCAGTACTTC.

This clonotype occurred a few times. The V call is TRBV9, the J call TRBJ2-3; 8 bases agree with TRBD2. Germline CDR1 reads SGDLS; CDR2 reads YYNGEE. Trimming at V came to 0 bases and at J to 3 bases, leaving 6 bases not matched to a gene. This CDR3 contains 16 residues. The CDR3 protein is CASSVGEAGATDTQYF. CDR3 nucleotides: TGTGCCAGCAGCGTAGGGGAAGCGGGAGCTACAGATACGCAGTATTTT.

About this clonotype itself: Just one base apart from a much larger clone, this may be a read error. This chain connects TRBV29-1 to TRBJ2-3; D is unclear. There are 11 residues in the CDR3. With 6 bases removed from V and 2 bases from J, the gap between germline ends came to 6 bases. Germline values: CDR1 SQVTM, CDR2 ANQGSEA. CDR3 bases: TGCAGCGTGAGGAACACAGATACGCAGTATTTT. This encodes CSVRNTDTQYF.

The table lists this clonotype with a few counts. The chain recombines TRBV7-9 with TRBJ2-7; D is uncertain. The CDR3 sequence is 13 residues long. Trimming pared 5 bases from V and 3 bases from J, leaving 11 bases between. Germline CDR1 and CDR2: SEHNR and FQNEAQ (reference sequence). As DNA, the CDR3 is TGTGCCAGCAGCGTCGACCCGCGCTACGAGCAGTACTTC. This gives the protein CASSVDPRYEQYF.

This clonotype was recorded at least ten times. This sequence joins TRBV5-4 and TRBJ2-7, with D perhaps being TRBD1 or TRBD2 (5 bases each). The V gene lost 4 bases and the J gene lost 7 bases, with 24 bases spanning the gap. The V gene's germline CDR1 is SGHNT and CDR2 YYREEE (reference sequence). The CDR3 spans 16 residues. CDR3 bases: TGTGCCAGCAGCGGCCCCCTAGGGACCGTTCTAGGGGAGCAGTACTTC. This translates into CASSGPLGTVLGEQYF.

This clonotype has more than one count but fewer than ten. The chain links TRBV10-3 to TRBJ2-3; 7 bases align to TRBD2. This CDR3 has 17 residues. V gave up 3 bases and J gave up 4 bases; unmatched junction bases: 13. In germline, CDR1 is ENHRY, CDR2 SYGVKD. The DNA of the CDR3 is TGTGCCATCAGTGACCCGACTAGCCTATGGAGGCCAGATACGCAGTATTTT. Residues: CAISDPTSLWRPDTQYF.